Each of the 21 T cell receptor beta chains below was sequenced from the same sample in a study of somatic mutations in cytotoxic T cells in rheumatoid arthritis. Profiled with immunoSEQ multiplex PCR; TCRdb holds only in-frame clones, not every one. The sample lists 10,000 to 11,000 clones, 75% to 95% occurring once. Material for sequencing was CD8+ T cells sorted from blood. These receptors originate from a woman younger than 35 with rheumatoid arthritis.

The chain carries TRBV6-5 and TRBJ2-7, with 11 bases matching TRBD2. Germline CDR1 is MNHEY and CDR2 is SVGAGI. This CDR3 has 15 amino acids. Losses at the gene ends were 8 bases for V and 5 bases for J; bases not matched to a gene: 11. This CDR3 is CASVRLAGPNDEQYF. The DNA for the CDR3 is TGTGCCAGCGTGAGACTAGCGGGACCTAACGACGAGCAGTACTTC.

This rearrangement joins TRBV7-9 to TRBJ2-1; D is perhaps TRBD1 (7 bases). Per germline, CDR1 SEHNR and CDR2 FQNEAQ (reference sequence). The V end lost 4 bases, the J end lost 1 base, and 17 bases lay between the germline ends. The CDR3 totals 17 residues. CDR3 in DNA: TGTGCCAGCAGCTCCGATTCCAGGGGGGTTTCCTACAATGAGCAGTTCTTC. Its protein product is CASSSDSRGVSYNEQFF.

The chain recombines TRBV27 with TRBJ2-7; D is possibly TRBD2 (5 bases). CDR3 size: 16 residues. Germline CDR1 and CDR2: MNHEY and SMNVEV (reference sequence). V was clipped by 1 base and J by 0 bases, with 13 bases between them. CDR3: CASSLYPGLSSYEQYF. The DNA of the CDR3 is TGTGCCAGCAGTTTATACCCGGGGTTGAGCTCCTACGAGCAGTACTTC.

The V and J genes are TRBV4-1 and TRBJ1-3; a weak D match, TRBD1 (6 bases). CDR1 MGHRA and CDR2 YSYEKL come from the germline V gene. V gave up 0 bases and J gave up 2 bases, with 26 bases separating them. The CDR3 runs to 21 residues. The CDR3 nucleotides read TGCGCCAGCAGCCAAGAAGAAGGGGGAGGGGTTGGACGCAACCCTGGAAACACCATATATTTT. Translating gives CASSQEEGGGVGRNPGNTIYF.

The chain employs TRBV29-1 and TRBJ1-1, with TRBD1 as a possible D gene (6 bases). V gave up 4 bases and J gave up 4 bases, with 7 bases separating them. Germline V lookup: CDR1 SQVTM, CDR2 ANQGSEA. The CDR3 has 11 residues. CDR3 coding DNA: TGCAGCGTTGGAGGGGGCACTGAAGCTTTCTTT. Residues: CSVGGGTEAFF.

J is TRBJ1-1 and V is TRBV7-9, with 7 bases aligning to TRBD1. Germline assignment: CDR1 SEHNR and CDR2 FQNEAQ (reference sequence). This CDR3 is built from 16 residues. Trimming took 3 bases from V and 1 from J; bases not matched to a gene: 8. CDR3 nucleotides: TGTGCCAGCAGCTTGACGAGGGGACAGCCGAACACTGAAGCTTTCTTT. Translated: CASSLTRGQPNTEAFF.

The chain is built from TRBV6-1 and TRBJ1-1, with D perhaps TRBD1 (5 bases). This CDR3 is 15 amino acids long. Germline assignment: CDR1 MNHNS and CDR2 SASEGT. V was clipped by 1 base and J by 5 bases, with 14 bases between them. The CDR3 region is CASSEGRGTTTEAFF. The CDR3 bases are TGTGCCAGCAGTGAAGGGAGGGGTACAACGACTGAAGCTTTCTTT.

This chain joins TRBV6-5 and TRBJ2-7; 7 positions match TRBD2. V trimming: 10 bases; J trimming: 4 bases; junction bases outside the gene matches: 13. The germline V gene encodes CDR1 MNHEY and CDR2 SVGAGI. This CDR3 is 14 amino acids long. CDR3 region: CATSTVGEGYEQYF. The DNA of the CDR3 is TGTGCCACCTCAACCGTGGGGGAGGGTTACGAGCAGTACTTC.

V usage is TRBV19 and J usage is TRBJ2-5, with 10 bases aligning to TRBD1. The germline CDR1 and CDR2 sequences are LNHDA and SQIVND (reference sequence). Trimming at V came to 3 bases and at J to 4 bases, leaving 11 bases not matched to a gene. There are 17 residues in the CDR3. As DNA, the CDR3 is TGTGCCAGTAGTATGGGGTGGGACAGGGGCGGTCGAGAGACCCAGTACTTC. Encoded protein: CASSMGWDRGGRETQYF.

CDR3 nucleotide sequence: TGTGCCAGCAGTTACGGGGGGACGAACACTGAAGCTTTCTTT. Translating gives CASSYGGTNTEAFF. This sequence joins TRBV27 and TRBJ1-1; D may be TRBD1 (5 bases). V was pared by 4 bases and J by 1 base, with 10 bases between. The CDR3 sequence is 14 residues long. Germline assignment: CDR1 MNHEY and CDR2 SMNVEV (reference sequence).

J is TRBJ1-4 and V is TRBV28, with 9 nucleotides matching TRBD1. Germline V gene sequence: CDR1 MDHEN, CDR2 SYDVKM. This CDR3 comprises 14 residues. V gave up 5 bases and J gave up 8 bases; unmatched junction bases: 6. The DNA of the CDR3 is TGTGCCAGCAGTCTACAGGGGGCGGGGGAAAAACTGTTTTTT. It is translated as CASSLQGAGEKLFF. The complete variable domain, with remaining parts taken from reference TRBV28 and TRBJ1-4, reads DVKVTQSSRYLVKRTGEKVFLECVQDMDHENMFWYRQDPGLGLRLIYFSYDVKMKEKGDIPEGYSVSREKKERFSLILESASTNQTSMYLCASSLQGAGEKLFFGSGTQLSVL.

J is TRBJ2-3 and V is TRBV6-5; 9 bases agree with TRBD2. The CDR3 spans 16 residues. Germline V gene lookup returns CDR1 MNHEY and CDR2 SVGAGI. The V and J ends lost 2 bases and 7 bases, in that order; junction bases with no gene match: 10. The CDR3 sequence is CASSYVRGGALNTQYF. CDR3 DNA sequence: TGTGCCAGCAGTTACGTCCGCGGGGGGGCCCTGAATACGCAGTATTTT.

The chain uses TRBV9 and TRBJ2-7; 7 positions agree with TRBD1. V lost 0 bases and J lost 4; bases outside the gene matches: 4. CDR3 length: 14 residues. Germline lookup yields CDR1 SGDLS and CDR2 YYNGEE. The DNA of the CDR3 is TGTGCCAGCAGCGTAGGCACAGGGGTATACGAGCAGTACTTC. Protein: CASSVGTGVYEQYF.

The genes are TRBV6-1 and TRBJ1-1, with D perhaps matching TRBD1 (5 bases). Germline values: CDR1 MNHNS, CDR2 SASEGT. The CDR3 loop spans 14 amino acids. Deletions cut 6 bases from V and 1 base from J, with 12 bases between. As DNA, the CDR3 is TGTGCCAGCAGCCTCGGAGGGGCGAACACTGAAGCTTTCTTT. It translates to CASSLGGANTEAFF.

V and J are TRBV5-4 and TRBJ1-1; 8 bases align to TRBD1. The V gene end was trimmed by 4 bases and the J gene end by 7 bases; junction bases not matched to a gene: 9. Germline CDR1 reads SGHNT; CDR2 reads YYREEE (reference sequence). The CDR3 consists of 14 residues. CDR3 DNA: TGTGCCAGCAGCCTCGAAGGACAGGGTAATGAAGCTTTCTTT. This gives the protein CASSLEGQGNEAFF.

Only a few counts were recorded for this clone. The rearrangement links TRBV29-1 to TRBJ1-1; unclear D gene. From germline, CDR1 is SQVTM and CDR2 ANQGSEA. The CDR3 is 11 residues long. V was shortened by 7 bases and J by 5 bases, with 11 bases between the two germline ends. CDR3 residues: CSAPYETEAFF. DNA of the CDR3: TGCAGCGCACCGTACGAGACTGAAGCTTTCTTT.

The CDR3 nucleotides are TGCGCCAGCAGCCGGGGTCCCGGGGGGGGCGGGGGGGCCTTCACAGATACGCAGTATTTT. Translation gives CASSRGPGGGGGAFTDTQYF. The chain recombines TRBV4-1 with TRBJ2-3; TRBD2 aligns across 9 bases. The CDR3 has 20 amino acids. The J segment lost 2 bases and the V segment lost 4 bases, leaving 19 bases of the junction unmatched. CDR1 is MGHRA and CDR2 is YSYEKL in the germline V gene.

The chain employs TRBV6-5 and TRBJ2-3; TRBD2 might be the D (6 bases). This CDR3 has 14 residues. Trimming shortened V by 2 bases and J by 4 bases, and 10 bases separated the two germline ends. CDR1 MNHEY and CDR2 SVGAGI come from the germline V gene. CDR3 protein: CASSYVEGADTQYF. CDR3 in DNA: TGTGCCAGCAGTTACGTGGAGGGAGCAGATACGCAGTATTTT.

The CDR3 DNA is TGTGCCAGCAGCGCCCAGGGGAGGGGCACTGAAGCTTTCTTT. Amino acid sequence: CASSAQGRGTEAFF. V is TRBV13 and J is TRBJ1-1, with D perhaps matching TRBD1 (6 bases). The CDR3 extends over 14 amino acids. Looked up from germline, CDR1 is PRHDT and CDR2 is FYEKMQ (reference sequence). Trimming shortened V by 5 bases and J by 4 bases, and 14 bases separated the two germline ends. Drawing the rest from reference TRBV13 and TRBJ1-1, the complete variable domain is AAGVIQSPRHLIKEKRETATLKCYPIPRHDTVYWYQQGPGQDPQFLISFYEKMQSDKGSIPDRFSAQQFSDYHSELNMSSLELGDSALYFCASSAQGRGTEAFFGQGTRLTVV.

V usage is TRBV19 and J usage is TRBJ1-5; D is possibly TRBD1 (5 bases). Germline V gene lookup returns CDR1 LNHDA and CDR2 SQIVND (reference sequence). The V end was cut by 7 bases, the J end by 3 bases, with 16 bases between. This CDR3 comprises 15 residues. CDR3 bases: TGTGCCAGTAACCTCTCGACAGTTCCCAATCAGCCCCAGCATTTT. Protein product: CASNLSTVPNQPQHF.

The V call is TRBV27, the J call TRBJ1-2; possible D gene TRBD1, 5 bases. V was cut by 8 bases and J by 8 bases, with 18 bases left in between. CDR1 MNHEY and CDR2 SMNVEV come from the germline V gene (reference sequence). This CDR3 has 13 residues. CDR3 bases: TGTGCCAGCTCCCTAGCCGGGACTAGCGGCTACACCTTC. Translation gives CASSLAGTSGYTF.